This is a list of T cell receptor beta chains from one sample in a study of shared clonotypes between healthy human individuals. The data were produced by immunoSEQ multiplex PCR, yet TCRdb's version contains in-frame clones alone and is incomplete. The sample holds under 2,500,000 clones, approximately 96% seen once. Sequenced: naive CD4+ T cells sorted from blood. The receptors shown here come from a young man in good health. Both conserved end residues are part of each CDR3. Fields, in order: J gene, clone size, D gene, V gene, CDR3 protein, CDR3 DNA. A D gene is named only where the DNA matches it firmly. Where a row states a size, it is once, few, many or the class of an expanded clone; other rows omit it.

j_call: TRBJ1-1; clone_size: .; d_call: .; v_call: TRBV5-4; cdr3_aa: CASSPARGFKNTEAFF; cdr3_nt: TGTGCCAGCAGCCCGGCCAGGGGATTTAAGAACACTGAAGCTTTCTTT
j_call: TRBJ1-2; clone_size: .; d_call: .; v_call: TRBV28; cdr3_aa: CASAMFGGAKGYTF; cdr3_nt: TGTGCCAGCGCCATGTTTGGGGGCGCGAAAGGCTACACCTTC
j_call: TRBJ2-7; clone_size: .; d_call: TRBD1; v_call: TRBV18; cdr3_aa: CASSPVGQIYEQYF; cdr3_nt: TGTGCCAGCTCACCAGTGGGACAGATCTACGAGCAGTACTTC
j_call: TRBJ2-7; clone_size: .; d_call: TRBD2; v_call: TRBV19; cdr3_aa: CASSMGGSSYEQYF; cdr3_nt: TGTGCCAGTAGTATGGGCGGGAGCTCCTACGAGCAGTACTTC
j_call: TRBJ2-2; clone_size: .; d_call: .; v_call: TRBV6-5; cdr3_aa: CASSYSLFAGELFF; cdr3_nt: TGTGCCAGCAGTTACTCGTTGTTTGCGGGGGAGCTGTTTTTT
j_call: TRBJ2-7; clone_size: .; d_call: .; v_call: TRBV6-1; cdr3_aa: CASTDTPYEQYF; cdr3_nt: TGTGCCAGCACCGATACCCCCTACGAGCAGTACTTC
j_call: TRBJ1-6; clone_size: .; d_call: .; v_call: TRBV6-6; cdr3_aa: CASSYLGESPLHF; cdr3_nt: TGTGCCAGCAGTTACCTCGGGGAATCACCCCTCCACTTT
j_call: TRBJ2-2; clone_size: .; d_call: .; v_call: TRBV2; cdr3_aa: CASSEIGLRGTGELFF; cdr3_nt: TGTGCCAGCAGTGAAATCGGACTACGGGGCACCGGGGAGCTGTTTTTT
j_call: TRBJ1-6; clone_size: few; d_call: TRBD1; v_call: TRBV28; cdr3_aa: CASSPGRRQGYNSPLHF; cdr3_nt: TGTGCCAGCAGTCCAGGGAGGCGACAGGGATATAATTCACCCCTCCACTTT
j_call: TRBJ2-5; clone_size: .; d_call: .; v_call: TRBV14; cdr3_aa: CASSQVGTQYF; cdr3_nt: TGTGCCAGCAGCCAAGTGGGGACCCAGTACTTC
j_call: TRBJ2-3; clone_size: .; d_call: .; v_call: TRBV19; cdr3_aa: CASSPGQGATDTQYF; cdr3_nt: TGTGCCAGTAGTCCTGGACAAGGAGCCACAGATACGCAGTATTTT
j_call: TRBJ1-1; clone_size: .; d_call: .; v_call: TRBV25-1; cdr3_aa: CASSEAGARNEAFF; cdr3_nt: TGTGCCAGCAGTGAGGCAGGGGCGAGAAATGAAGCTTTCTTT
j_call: TRBJ2-5; clone_size: .; d_call: .; v_call: TRBV18; cdr3_aa: CASSPLETQYF; cdr3_nt: TGTGCCAGCTCACCCCTGGAGACCCAGTACTTC
j_call: TRBJ2-3; clone_size: .; d_call: .; v_call: TRBV2; cdr3_aa: CASRATPGLLGVADTQYF; cdr3_nt: TGTGCCAGCAGGGCTACTCCGGGACTGCTTGGGGTAGCAGATACGCAGTATTTT
j_call: TRBJ2-2; clone_size: .; d_call: TRBD2; v_call: TRBV2; cdr3_aa: CASLGLAGGPGTGELFF; cdr3_nt: TGTGCCAGCTTAGGACTAGCGGGAGGGCCCGGCACCGGGGAGCTGTTTTTT
j_call: TRBJ1-5; clone_size: .; d_call: .; v_call: TRBV19; cdr3_aa: CASSIRGGNQPQHF; cdr3_nt: TGTGCCAGTAGTATAAGGGGGGGTAATCAGCCCCAGCATTTT
j_call: TRBJ1-6; clone_size: .; d_call: .; v_call: TRBV10-3; cdr3_aa: CAISDSRDDSPLHF; cdr3_nt: TGTGCCATCAGTGACTCCAGGGATGATTCACCCCTCCACTTT
j_call: TRBJ1-6; clone_size: few; d_call: TRBD1; v_call: TRBV30; cdr3_aa: CAWRDRGTNSPLHF; cdr3_nt: TGTGCCTGGAGGGACAGGGGGACTAATTCACCCCTCCACTTT
j_call: TRBJ2-7; clone_size: .; d_call: .; v_call: TRBV28; cdr3_aa: CACTGGRYEQYF; cdr3_nt: TGTGCTTGCACGGGGGGCAGGTACGAGCAGTACTTC
j_call: TRBJ2-7; clone_size: .; d_call: TRBD2; v_call: TRBV25-1; cdr3_aa: CASSESGGITYEQYF; cdr3_nt: TGTGCCAGCAGTGAAAGCGGGGGGATCACCTACGAGCAGTACTTC
j_call: TRBJ1-6; clone_size: .; d_call: TRBD1; v_call: TRBV6-5; cdr3_aa: CASSRDRRNSPLHF; cdr3_nt: TGTGCCAGCAGCCGGGACAGGCGTAATTCACCCCTCCACTTT
j_call: TRBJ1-4; clone_size: .; d_call: TRBD1; v_call: TRBV5-4; cdr3_aa: CASSPTGQSEKLFF; cdr3_nt: TGTGCCAGCAGCCCGACGGGACAGTCCGAAAAACTGTTTTTT
j_call: TRBJ1-2; clone_size: once; d_call: .; v_call: TRBV11-2; cdr3_aa: CASSLEPRVGPYGYTF; cdr3_nt: TGTGCCAGCAGCTTAGAACCCCGGGTGGGCCCCTATGGCTACACCTTC
j_call: TRBJ2-2; clone_size: .; d_call: .; v_call: TRBV11-2; cdr3_aa: CASSFHGGGFGGELFF; cdr3_nt: TGTGCCAGCAGCTTCCACGGGGGTGGATTCGGCGGGGAGCTGTTTTTT
j_call: TRBJ2-1; clone_size: .; d_call: TRBD2; v_call: TRBV9; cdr3_aa: CASSVAMSSGGSYNEQFF; cdr3_nt: TGTGCCAGCAGCGTAGCTATGTCTAGCGGGGGGTCCTACAATGAGCAGTTCTTC
j_call: TRBJ2-6; clone_size: .; d_call: .; v_call: TRBV5-5; cdr3_aa: CASSLEMANVLTF; cdr3_nt: TGTGCCAGCAGCTTGGAAATGGCCAACGTCCTGACTTTC
j_call: TRBJ2-7; clone_size: .; d_call: TRBD2; v_call: TRBV7-2; cdr3_aa: CASSLAGLTYEQYF; cdr3_nt: TGTGCCAGCAGCCTAGCGGGGCTCACCTACGAGCAGTACTTC
j_call: TRBJ1-6; clone_size: .; d_call: .; v_call: TRBV10-3; cdr3_aa: CAISERGAENSPLHF; cdr3_nt: TGTGCCATCAGTGAGAGGGGGGCTGAGAATTCACCCCTCCACTTT
j_call: TRBJ2-7; clone_size: .; d_call: .; v_call: TRBV7-6; cdr3_aa: CASSLDPGPNYEQYF; cdr3_nt: TGTGCCAGCAGCTTAGACCCGGGGCCGAACTACGAGCAGTACTTC
j_call: TRBJ2-7; clone_size: .; d_call: .; v_call: TRBV7-2; cdr3_aa: CASSPRRRYEQYF; cdr3_nt: TGTGCCAGCAGCCCAAGGAGGCGCTACGAGCAGTACTTC
j_call: TRBJ1-4; clone_size: .; d_call: .; v_call: TRBV28; cdr3_aa: CASSTQQSNEKLFF; cdr3_nt: TGTGCCAGCAGTACCCAACAGAGTAATGAAAAACTGTTTTTT
j_call: TRBJ2-7; clone_size: .; d_call: .; v_call: TRBV6-5; cdr3_aa: CASRPTTGEQYF; cdr3_nt: TGTGCCAGCAGGCCGACTACGGGCGAGCAGTACTTC
j_call: TRBJ1-2; clone_size: .; d_call: TRBD1; v_call: TRBV27; cdr3_aa: CASSLSRDRVNYGYTF; cdr3_nt: TGTGCCAGCAGTTTATCAAGGGACAGGGTTAACTATGGCTACACCTTC
j_call: TRBJ2-2; clone_size: .; d_call: .; v_call: TRBV14; cdr3_aa: CASSHGPGNTGELFF; cdr3_nt: TGTGCCAGCAGCCACGGGCCGGGGAACACCGGGGAGCTGTTTTTT
j_call: TRBJ1-6; clone_size: .; d_call: .; v_call: TRBV10-3; cdr3_aa: CAISEGLVGGVWNSPLHF; cdr3_nt: TGTGCCATCAGTGAGGGACTGGTGGGGGGAGTGTGGAATTCACCCCTCCACTTT
j_call: TRBJ2-3; clone_size: .; d_call: TRBD2; v_call: TRBV6-5; cdr3_aa: CASSLGGGTDTQYF; cdr3_nt: TGTGCCAGCAGTTTGGGGGGGGGCACAGATACGCAGTATTTT
j_call: TRBJ1-6; clone_size: .; d_call: .; v_call: TRBV6-1; cdr3_aa: CASRIQNSPLHF; cdr3_nt: TGTGCCAGCAGGATACAAAATTCACCCCTCCACTTT
j_call: TRBJ1-2; clone_size: .; d_call: TRBD1; v_call: TRBV30; cdr3_aa: CAWGGTESNYGYTF; cdr3_nt: TGTGCCTGGGGTGGGACAGAATCTAACTATGGCTACACCTTC
j_call: TRBJ1-1; clone_size: .; d_call: TRBD1; v_call: TRBV10-1; cdr3_aa: CASSDPTGGWTEAFF; cdr3_nt: TGCGCCAGCAGTGACCCGACAGGGGGGTGGACTGAAGCTTTCTTT
j_call: TRBJ1-1; clone_size: .; d_call: .; v_call: TRBV2; cdr3_aa: CASMSDVRPQQPAEAFF; cdr3_nt: TGTGCCAGCATGAGTGATGTACGGCCCCAACAACCGGCTGAAGCTTTCTTT
j_call: TRBJ1-1; clone_size: .; d_call: TRBD1; v_call: TRBV6-5; cdr3_aa: CASSRTGDTEAFF; cdr3_nt: TGTGCCAGCAGCAGGACAGGGGACACTGAAGCTTTCTTT
j_call: TRBJ1-6; clone_size: .; d_call: .; v_call: TRBV19; cdr3_aa: CASSAGGSWNSPLHF; cdr3_nt: TGTGCCAGTAGTGCCGGGGGGAGTTGGAATTCACCCCTCCACTTT
j_call: TRBJ1-3; clone_size: .; d_call: .; v_call: TRBV6-1; cdr3_aa: CASSEALTGTGNTIYF; cdr3_nt: TGTGCCAGCAGTGAAGCGCTGACCGGGACTGGAAACACCATATATTTT
j_call: TRBJ1-6; clone_size: .; d_call: .; v_call: TRBV10-1; cdr3_aa: CASTRDRNSPLHF; cdr3_nt: TGCGCCAGCACCCGGGACCGCAATTCACCCCTCCACTTT
j_call: TRBJ2-5; clone_size: .; d_call: TRBD1; v_call: TRBV5-6; cdr3_aa: CAGRSRGQGETQYF; cdr3_nt: TGTGCCGGTCGATCCAGGGGGCAGGGAGAGACCCAGTACTTC
j_call: TRBJ2-2; clone_size: .; d_call: .; v_call: TRBV5-4; cdr3_aa: CASSYRVTANTGELFF; cdr3_nt: TGTGCCAGCAGCTACAGGGTGACGGCGAACACCGGGGAGCTGTTTTTT
j_call: TRBJ1-5; clone_size: once; d_call: .; v_call: TRBV7-9; cdr3_aa: CASSHHAAPEGPQHF; cdr3_nt: TGTGCCAGCAGCCATCACGCCGCTCCTGAGGGGCCCCAGCATTTT